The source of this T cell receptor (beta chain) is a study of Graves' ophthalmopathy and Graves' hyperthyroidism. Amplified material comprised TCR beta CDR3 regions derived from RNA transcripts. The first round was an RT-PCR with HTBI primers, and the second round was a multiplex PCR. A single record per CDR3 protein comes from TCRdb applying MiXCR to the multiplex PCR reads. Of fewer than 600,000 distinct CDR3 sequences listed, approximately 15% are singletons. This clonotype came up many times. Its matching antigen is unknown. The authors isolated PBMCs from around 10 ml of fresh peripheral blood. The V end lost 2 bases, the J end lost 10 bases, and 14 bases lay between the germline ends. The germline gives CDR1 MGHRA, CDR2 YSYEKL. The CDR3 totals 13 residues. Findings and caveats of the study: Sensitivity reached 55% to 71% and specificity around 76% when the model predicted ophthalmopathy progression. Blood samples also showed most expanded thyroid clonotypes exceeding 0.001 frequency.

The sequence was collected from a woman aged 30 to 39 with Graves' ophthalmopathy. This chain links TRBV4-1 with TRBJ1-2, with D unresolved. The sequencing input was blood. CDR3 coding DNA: TGCGCCAGCAGCCAACCCTCCCGGCCCCTCTACACCTTC. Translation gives CASSQPSRPLYTF.